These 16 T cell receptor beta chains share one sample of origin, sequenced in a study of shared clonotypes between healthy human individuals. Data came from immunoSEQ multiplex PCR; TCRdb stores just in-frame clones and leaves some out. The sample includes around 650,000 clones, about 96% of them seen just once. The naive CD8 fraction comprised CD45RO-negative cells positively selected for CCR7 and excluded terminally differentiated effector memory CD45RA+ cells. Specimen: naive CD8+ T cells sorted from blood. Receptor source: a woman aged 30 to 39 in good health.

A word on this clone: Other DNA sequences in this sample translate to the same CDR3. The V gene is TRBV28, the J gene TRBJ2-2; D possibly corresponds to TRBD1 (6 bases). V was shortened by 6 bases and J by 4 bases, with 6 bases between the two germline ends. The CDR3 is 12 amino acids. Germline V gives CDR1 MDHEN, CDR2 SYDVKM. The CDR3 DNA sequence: TGTGCCAGCAGAGGGGGCACCGGGGAGCTGTTTTTT. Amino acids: CASRGGTGELFF.

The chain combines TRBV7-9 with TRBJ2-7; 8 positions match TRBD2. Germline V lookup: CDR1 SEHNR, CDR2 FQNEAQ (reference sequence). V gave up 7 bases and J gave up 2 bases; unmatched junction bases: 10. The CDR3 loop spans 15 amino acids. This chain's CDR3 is CASTKTGLATYEQYF. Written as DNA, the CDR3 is TGTGCCAGCACCAAAACTGGACTAGCAACCTACGAGCAGTACTTC.

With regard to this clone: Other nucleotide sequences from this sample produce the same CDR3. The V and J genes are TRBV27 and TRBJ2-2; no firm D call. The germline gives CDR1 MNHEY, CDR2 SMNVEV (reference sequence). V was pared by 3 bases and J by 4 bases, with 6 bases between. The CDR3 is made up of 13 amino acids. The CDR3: CASSLYGTGELFF. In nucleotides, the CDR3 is TGTGCCAGCAGTTTGTACGGCACCGGGGAGCTGTTTTTT.

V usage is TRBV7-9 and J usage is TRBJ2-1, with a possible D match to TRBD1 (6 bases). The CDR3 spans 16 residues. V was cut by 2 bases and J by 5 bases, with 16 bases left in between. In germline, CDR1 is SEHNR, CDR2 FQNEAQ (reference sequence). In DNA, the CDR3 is TGTGCCAGCAGCTTACCCACAGGGAATACCAACAATGAGCAGTTCTTC. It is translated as CASSLPTGNTNNEQFF. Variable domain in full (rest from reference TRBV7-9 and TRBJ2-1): DTGVSQNPRHKITKRGQNVTFRCDPISEHNRLYWYRQTLGQGPEFLTYFQNEAQLEKSRLLSDRFSAERPKGSFSTLEIQRTEQGDSAMYLCASSLPTGNTNNEQFFGPGTRLTVL.

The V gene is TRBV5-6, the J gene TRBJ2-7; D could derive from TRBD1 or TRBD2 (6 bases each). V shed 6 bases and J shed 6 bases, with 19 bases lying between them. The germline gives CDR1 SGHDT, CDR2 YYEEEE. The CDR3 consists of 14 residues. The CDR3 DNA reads TGTGCCAGCAACGGGTGGGGGGCCCCTCTCGAGCAGTACTTC. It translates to CASNGWGAPLEQYF.

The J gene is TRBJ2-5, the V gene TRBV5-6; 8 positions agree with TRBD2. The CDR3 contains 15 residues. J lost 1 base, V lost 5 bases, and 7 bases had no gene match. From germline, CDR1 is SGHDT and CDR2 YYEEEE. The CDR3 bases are TGTGCCAGCAGATCCCTAGCGGGCTCCCAAGAGACCCAGTACTTC. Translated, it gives CASRSLAGSQETQYF.

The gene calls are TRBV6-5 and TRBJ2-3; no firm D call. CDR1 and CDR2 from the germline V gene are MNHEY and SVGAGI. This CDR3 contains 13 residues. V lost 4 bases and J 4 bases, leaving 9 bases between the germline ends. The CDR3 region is CASSLLRADTQYF. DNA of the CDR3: TGTGCCAGCAGTTTACTTAGGGCAGATACGCAGTATTTT.

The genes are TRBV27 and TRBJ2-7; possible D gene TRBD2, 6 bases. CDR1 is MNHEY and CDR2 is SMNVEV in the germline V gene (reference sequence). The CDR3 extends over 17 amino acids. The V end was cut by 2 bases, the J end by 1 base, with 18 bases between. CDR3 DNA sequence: TGTGCCAGCAGTTTAGGGGTCCCGGGACTTAGTTCCTACGAGCAGTACTTC. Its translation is CASSLGVPGLSSYEQYF.

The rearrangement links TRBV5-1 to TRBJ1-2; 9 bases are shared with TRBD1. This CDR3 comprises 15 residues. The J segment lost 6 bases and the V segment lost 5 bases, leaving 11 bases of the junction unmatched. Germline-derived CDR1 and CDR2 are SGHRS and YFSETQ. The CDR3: CASREDRGLLDGYTF. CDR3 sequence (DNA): TGCGCCAGCAGAGAGGACAGGGGTCTCCTCGATGGCTACACCTTC.

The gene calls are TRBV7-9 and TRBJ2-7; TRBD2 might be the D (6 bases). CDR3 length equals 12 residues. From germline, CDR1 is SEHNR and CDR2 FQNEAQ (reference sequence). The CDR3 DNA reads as TGTGCTGGCGGGACGGGCACTCACGAGCAGTACTTC. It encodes CAGGTGTHEQYF.

This chain's CDR3 is CASTKPGETETQYF. CDR3 bases: TGTGCCAGCACCAAACCCGGGGAGACGGAGACCCAGTACTTC. The chain combines TRBV5-4 with TRBJ2-5; tentative D call: TRBD2 (5 bases). This CDR3 is built from 14 residues. Germline lookup yields CDR1 SGHNT and CDR2 YYREEE (reference sequence). V lost 6 bases to trimming and J lost 5 bases, with 17 bases between them.

CDR3 sequence: CASRQTVISGNTIYF. CDR3 DNA: TGTGCCAGCAGACAGACAGTGATATCTGGAAACACCATATATTTT. V and J are TRBV6-5 and TRBJ1-3, with D possibly TRBD1 on 5 matching bases. CDR3 length: 15 residues. Between the trimmed V and J ends, which lost 6 bases and 1 base, there was a span of 13 bases. Germline V gives CDR1 MNHEY, CDR2 SVGAGI.

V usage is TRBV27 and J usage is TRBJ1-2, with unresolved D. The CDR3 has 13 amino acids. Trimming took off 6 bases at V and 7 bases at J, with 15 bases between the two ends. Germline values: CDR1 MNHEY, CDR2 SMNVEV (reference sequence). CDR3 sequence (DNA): TGTGCCAGCAGCCTCGGGTCTGGAGGTGGCTACACCTTC. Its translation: CASSLGSGGGYTF.

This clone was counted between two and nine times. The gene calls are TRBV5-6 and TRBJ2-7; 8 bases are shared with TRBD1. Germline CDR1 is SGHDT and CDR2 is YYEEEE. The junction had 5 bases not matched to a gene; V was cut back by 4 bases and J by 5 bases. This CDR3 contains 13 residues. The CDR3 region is CASSSWTGNEQYF. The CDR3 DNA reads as TGTGCCAGCAGCAGCTGGACAGGGAACGAGCAGTACTTC. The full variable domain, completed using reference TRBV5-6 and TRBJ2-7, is DAGVTQSPTHLIKTRGQQVTLRCSPKSGHDTVSWYQQALGQGPQFIFQYYEEEERQRGNFPDRFSGHQFPNYSSELNVNALLLGDSALYLCASSSWTGNEQYFGPGTRLTVT.

The CDR3 here is CASSRELAGGAYEQYF. CDR3 DNA sequence: TGTGCCAGTAGTAGGGAACTAGCGGGAGGCGCCTACGAGCAGTACTTC. The rearrangement joins TRBV19 to TRBJ2-7; TRBD2 aligns across 12 bases. V lost 4 bases to trimming and J lost 2 bases; unmatched junction nucleotides: 6. This CDR3 spans 16 amino acids. Germline V gene lookup returns CDR1 LNHDA and CDR2 SQIVND (reference sequence).

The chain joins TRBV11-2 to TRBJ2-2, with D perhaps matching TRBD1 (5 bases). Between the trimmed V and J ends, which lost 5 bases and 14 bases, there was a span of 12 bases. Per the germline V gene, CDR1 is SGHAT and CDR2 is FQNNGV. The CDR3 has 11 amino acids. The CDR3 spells CASSQQGALFF. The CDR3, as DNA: TGTGCCAGCAGCCAACAAGGGGCTCTGTTTTTT.